These 9 T cell receptor beta chains came from one sample sequenced in a study of T cells in Graves' hyperthyroidism and ophthalmopathy. RNA transcripts served as the template for amplifying TCR beta CDR3 regions. HTBI primers were the set used in a first-round RT-PCR of the TCR CDR3. Via MiXCR, TCRdb re-called the multiplex PCR reads, giving one row per CDR3 protein. The data hold 800,000 or so distinct CDR3 sequences, with about 38% observed a single time. Sequencing was performed on blood. The source of these receptors is a man between 18 and 29 years old with Graves' hyperthyroidism.

The chain joins TRBV2 to TRBJ1-2; 12 bases agree with TRBD1. The CDR3 spans 18 residues. V gave up 7 bases and J gave up 6 bases; unmatched junction bases: 18. Looked up from germline, CDR1 is SNHLY and CDR2 is FYNNEI. The CDR3 DNA reads TGTGCCAGCATCTTTAACCGGGACAGGGGGCTTCGATATGATGGCTACACCTTC. Its translation is CASIFNRDRGLRYDGYTF.

This chain uses TRBV7-2 with TRBJ2-5; 8 bases align to TRBD1. The CDR3 contains 16 residues. The V and J ends lost 1 base and 1 base, in that order; junction bases with no gene match: 5. The germline V gene has CDR1 SGHTA and CDR2 FQGNSA. DNA of the CDR3: TGTGCCAGCAGCTTAGGGACAGGGATGTTCCAAGAGACCCAGTACTTC. This sequence encodes CASSLGTGMFQETQYF.

V is TRBV20-1 and J is TRBJ1-2, with TRBD1 matching over 8 bases. The CDR3 runs 15 residues. J lost 2 bases, V lost 6 bases, and 11 bases had no gene match. Germline CDR1 DFQATT, CDR2 SNEGSKA (reference sequence). CDR3 nucleotides: TGCAGTGCGGACCGTTCAGGGGGCGACAACTATGGCTACACCTTC. Translating gives CSADRSGGDNYGYTF.

The chain joins TRBV25-1 to TRBJ2-5; D call uncertain. Germline CDR1 is MGHDK and CDR2 is SYGVNS. The germline V and J ends were trimmed by 7 bases and 4 bases, with 13 bases remaining between them. This CDR3 is built from 13 residues. The DNA for the CDR3 is TGTGCCAGCACGGCGAGACCGAGAGAGACCCAGTACTTC. It specifies CASTARPRETQYF. The entire variable domain, with the rest obtained from reference TRBV25-1 and TRBJ2-5, is as follows: EADIYQTPRYLVIGTGKKITLECSQTMGHDKMYWYQQDPGMELHLIHYSYGVNSTEKGDLSSESTVSRIRTEHFPLTLESARPSHTSQYLCASTARPRETQYFGPGTRLLVL.

This clonotype was observed many times. The V gene is TRBV7-6, the J gene TRBJ1-5; D not certain. The CDR3 contains 13 residues. Trimming cost V 5 bases and J 5 bases, with 10 bases left between them. Germline loops: CDR1 SGHVS, CDR2 FNYEAQ. In nucleotides, the CDR3 is TGTGCCAGCAGCGAGGACGGGTATCAGCCCCAGCATTTT. Encoded protein: CASSEDGYQPQHF.

This clonotype was counted once. A much larger clone differs from this one at a single base, so this may be a read error. The rearrangement links TRBV29-1 to TRBJ1-1; D uncertain. The V gene lost 6 bases and the J gene lost 9 bases, with 14 bases spanning the gap. There are 11 residues in the CDR3. The germline CDR1 and CDR2 sequences are SQVTM and ANQGSEA. The CDR3: CSVLITQKAFF. In nucleotides, the CDR3 is TGCAGCGTGCTCATTACCCAAAAAGCTTTCTTT.

This clonotype was observed a few times. At one end, the junction sequence differs from germline, possibly due to a read error. The rearrangement joins TRBV10-2 to TRBJ2-7; 7 positions agree with TRBD2. CDR1 is WSHSY and CDR2 is SAAADI in the germline V gene. The CDR3 totals 15 residues. CDR3 protein: CASSFYTSGKTEQYF. In nucleotides, the CDR3 is TGTGCCAGCAGTTTTTATACGAGCGGGAAGACCGAGCAGTACTTC.

This clonotype was detected many times. The chain recombines TRBV7-2 with TRBJ2-6; no firm D call. V was trimmed by 4 bases and J by 0 bases, leaving 4 bases between them. The CDR3 is 14 amino acids. The germline V gene has CDR1 SGHTA and CDR2 FQGNSA. The CDR3 is CASSSRSGANVLTF. The CDR3 DNA reads as TGTGCCAGCAGCTCGCGCTCTGGGGCCAACGTCCTGACTTTC.

This clonotype was seen many times. The genes are TRBV7-3 and TRBJ1-2; the match to TRBD1 covers 9 bases. The germline gives CDR1 SGHTA, CDR2 FQGTGA. Trimming removed 5 bases from V and 3 bases from J; junction bases left unmatched: 4. The CDR3 is made up of 14 amino acids. The CDR3 region has the DNA TGTGCCAGCAGCCCGGGACAGGGCTACTATGGCTACACCTTC. Translating it yields CASSPGQGYYGYTF.